Sequencing of this TCR beta chain was carried out in a study of blood T cell repertoires in COVID-19. Profiled with immunoSEQ multiplex PCR; TCRdb holds only in-frame clones, not every one. Of 400,000 or so clones in the sample, roughly 88% were seen once. The ends were cut back, 6 bases at V and 8 bases at J, with 16 bases in the middle. The CDR3 is made up of 14 amino acids. From germline, CDR1 is MNHNY and CDR2 SVGAGI (reference sequence). The chain carries TRBV6-6 and TRBJ1-4; tentative D call: TRBD1 (5 bases). The source of this sequence is a woman aged 40 to 50 with acute COVID-19. The specimen sequenced was PBMCs or T cells enriched from blood (not recorded which). The CDR3: CASRFRELSEKLFF. CDR3 sequence (DNA): TGTGCCAGCAGATTCAGGGAATTGTCAGAAAAACTGTTTTTT.